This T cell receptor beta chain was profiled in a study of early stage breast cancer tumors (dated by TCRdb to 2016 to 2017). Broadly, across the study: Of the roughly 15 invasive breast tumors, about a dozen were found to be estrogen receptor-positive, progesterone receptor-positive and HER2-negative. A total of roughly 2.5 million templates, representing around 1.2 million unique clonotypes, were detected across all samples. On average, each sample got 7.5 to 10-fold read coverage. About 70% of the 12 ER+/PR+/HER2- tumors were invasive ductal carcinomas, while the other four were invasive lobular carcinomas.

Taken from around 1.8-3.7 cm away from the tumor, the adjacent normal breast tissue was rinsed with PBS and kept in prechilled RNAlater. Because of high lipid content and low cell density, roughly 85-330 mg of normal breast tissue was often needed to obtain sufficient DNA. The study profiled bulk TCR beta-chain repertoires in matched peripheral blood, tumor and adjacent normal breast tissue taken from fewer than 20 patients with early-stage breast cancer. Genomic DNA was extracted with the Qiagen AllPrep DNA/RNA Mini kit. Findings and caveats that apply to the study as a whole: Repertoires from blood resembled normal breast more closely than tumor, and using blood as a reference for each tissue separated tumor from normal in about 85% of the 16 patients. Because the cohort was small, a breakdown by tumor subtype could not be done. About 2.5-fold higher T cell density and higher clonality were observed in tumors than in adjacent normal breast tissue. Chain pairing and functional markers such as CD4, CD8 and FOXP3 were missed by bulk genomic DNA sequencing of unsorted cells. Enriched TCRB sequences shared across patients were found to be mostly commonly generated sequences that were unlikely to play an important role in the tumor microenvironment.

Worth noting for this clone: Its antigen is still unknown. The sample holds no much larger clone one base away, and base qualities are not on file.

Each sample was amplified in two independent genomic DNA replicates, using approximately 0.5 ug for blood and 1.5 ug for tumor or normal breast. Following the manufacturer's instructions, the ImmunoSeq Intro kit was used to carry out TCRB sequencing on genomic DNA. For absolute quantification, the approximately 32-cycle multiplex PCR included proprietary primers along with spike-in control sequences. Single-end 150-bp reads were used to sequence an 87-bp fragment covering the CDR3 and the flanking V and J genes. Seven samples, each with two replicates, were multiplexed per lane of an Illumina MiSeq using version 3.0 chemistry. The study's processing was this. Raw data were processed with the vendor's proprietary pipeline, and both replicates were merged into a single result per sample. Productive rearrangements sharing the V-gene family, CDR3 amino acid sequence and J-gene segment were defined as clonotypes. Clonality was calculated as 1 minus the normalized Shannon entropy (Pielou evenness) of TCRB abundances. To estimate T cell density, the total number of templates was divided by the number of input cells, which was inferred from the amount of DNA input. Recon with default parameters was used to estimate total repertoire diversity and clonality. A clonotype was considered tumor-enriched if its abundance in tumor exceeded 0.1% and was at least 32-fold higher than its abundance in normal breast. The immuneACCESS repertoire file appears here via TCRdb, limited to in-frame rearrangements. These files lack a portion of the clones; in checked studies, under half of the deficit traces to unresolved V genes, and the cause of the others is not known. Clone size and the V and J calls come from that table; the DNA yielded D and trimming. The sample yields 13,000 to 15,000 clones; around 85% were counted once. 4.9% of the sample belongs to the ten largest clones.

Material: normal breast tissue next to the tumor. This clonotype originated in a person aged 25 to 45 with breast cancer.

The CDR3 protein: CASSDQGLAGEGQFF. The DNA is as follows: TGTGCCAGCAGTGACCAAGGACTAGCGGGAGAGGGGCAGTTCTTC. The chain uses TRBV6-4 and TRBJ2-1; 13 of the junction bases match TRBD2. In the germline V gene, CDR1 corresponds to MRHNA and CDR2 to SNTAGT. Here V drops 2 bases and J drops 12 bases, and the junction holds 7 bases not matched to any gene. From cysteine to phenylalanine, the CDR3 is 15 amino acids long. The DNA shown is the 45-base CDR3, in frame from base 1.